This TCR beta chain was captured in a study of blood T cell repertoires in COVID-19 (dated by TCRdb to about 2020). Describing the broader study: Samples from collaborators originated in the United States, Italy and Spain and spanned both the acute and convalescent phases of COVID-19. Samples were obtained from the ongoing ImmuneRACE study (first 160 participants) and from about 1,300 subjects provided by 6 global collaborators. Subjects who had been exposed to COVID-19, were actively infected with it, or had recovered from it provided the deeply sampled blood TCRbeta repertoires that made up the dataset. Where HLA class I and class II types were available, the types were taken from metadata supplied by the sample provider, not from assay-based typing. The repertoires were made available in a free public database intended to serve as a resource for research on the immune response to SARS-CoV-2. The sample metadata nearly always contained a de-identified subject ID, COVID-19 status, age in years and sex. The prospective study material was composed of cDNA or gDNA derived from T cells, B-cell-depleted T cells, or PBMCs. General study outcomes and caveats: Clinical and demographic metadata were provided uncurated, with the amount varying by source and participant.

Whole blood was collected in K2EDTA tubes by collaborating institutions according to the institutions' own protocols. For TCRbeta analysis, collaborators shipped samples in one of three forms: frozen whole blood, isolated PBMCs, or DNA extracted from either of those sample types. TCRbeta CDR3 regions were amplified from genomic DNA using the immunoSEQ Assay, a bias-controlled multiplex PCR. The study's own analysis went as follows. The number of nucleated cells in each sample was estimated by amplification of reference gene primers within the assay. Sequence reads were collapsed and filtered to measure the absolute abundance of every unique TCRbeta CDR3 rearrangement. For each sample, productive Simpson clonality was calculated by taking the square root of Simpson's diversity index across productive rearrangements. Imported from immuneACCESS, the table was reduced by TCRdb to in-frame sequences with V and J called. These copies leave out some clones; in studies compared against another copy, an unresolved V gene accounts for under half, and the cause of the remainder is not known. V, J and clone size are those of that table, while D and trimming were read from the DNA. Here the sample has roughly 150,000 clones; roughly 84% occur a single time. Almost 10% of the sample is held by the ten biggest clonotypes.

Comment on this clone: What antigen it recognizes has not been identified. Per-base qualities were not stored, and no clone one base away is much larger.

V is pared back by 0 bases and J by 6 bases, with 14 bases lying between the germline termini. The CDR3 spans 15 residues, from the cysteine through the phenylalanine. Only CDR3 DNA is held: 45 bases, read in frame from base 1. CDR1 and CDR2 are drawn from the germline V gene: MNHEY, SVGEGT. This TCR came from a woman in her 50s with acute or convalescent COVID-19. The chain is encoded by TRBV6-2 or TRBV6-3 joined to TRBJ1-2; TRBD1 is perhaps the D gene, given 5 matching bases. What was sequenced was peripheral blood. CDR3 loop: CASSYSAGYFHGYTF. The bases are TGTGCCAGCAGTTACTCGGCAGGGTATTTTCATGGCTACACCTTC.